The 2 T cell receptor beta chains below come from one sample, sequenced in a study of blood T cell repertoires in COVID-19. The method was immunoSEQ multiplex PCR; TCRdb's version includes in-frame clones alone and lacks a portion of them. The data show about 220,000 clones, over 75% seen once. Sequencing used PBMCs or T cells enriched from blood (not recorded which). These TCRs come from a woman aged 55-70 years who had recovered from COVID-19.

This rearrangement joins TRBV3-1 (or the pseudogene TRBV3-2) to TRBJ1-3; no firm D call. The CDR3 consists of 16 residues. With 0 bases removed from V and 0 bases from J, the gap between germline ends came to 9 bases. Germline V CDR1 and CDR2: LGHDT, YNNKEL (reference sequence). This chain's CDR3 is CASSQDVVTSGNTIYF. The CDR3 nucleotides are TGTGCCAGCAGCCAAGATGTAGTTACCTCTGGAAACACCATATATTTT.

This chain uses TRBV19 with TRBJ2-5; weak D call: TRBD2 (7 bases). The CDR3 loop spans 14 amino acids. Trimming shortened V by 10 bases and J by 1 base, and 16 bases separated the two germline ends. From germline, CDR1 is LNHDA and CDR2 SQIVND (reference sequence). This chain's CDR3 is CATQVGGGQETQYF. The CDR3 bases are TGTGCCACCCAGGTGGGAGGGGGCCAAGAGACCCAGTACTTC.